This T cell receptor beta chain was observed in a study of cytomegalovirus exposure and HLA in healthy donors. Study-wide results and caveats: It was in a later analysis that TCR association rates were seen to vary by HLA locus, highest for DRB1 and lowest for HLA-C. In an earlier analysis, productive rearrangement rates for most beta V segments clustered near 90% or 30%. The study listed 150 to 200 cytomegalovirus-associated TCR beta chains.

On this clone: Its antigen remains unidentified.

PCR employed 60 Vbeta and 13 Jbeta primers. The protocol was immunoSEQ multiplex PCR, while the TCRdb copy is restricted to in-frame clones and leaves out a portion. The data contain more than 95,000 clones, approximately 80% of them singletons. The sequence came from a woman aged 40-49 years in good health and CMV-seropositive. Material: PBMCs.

CDR3 loop: CASKAGGNQPQHF. Written as DNA, the CDR3 is TGTGCCAGTAAAGCAGGGGGCAATCAGCCCCAGCATTTT. The rearrangement links TRBV19 to TRBJ1-5, with D possibly TRBD1 on 6 matching bases. CDR1 is LNHDA, CDR2 SQIVND, per germline (reference sequence). CDR3 length: 13 residues. With 7 bases removed from V and 2 bases from J, the gap between germline ends came to 9 bases.